This TCR beta chain was captured in a study of shared clonotypes between healthy human individuals. Broader study findings: Across subsets, estimated richness was generally greater for naive than for memory populations.

Turning to this clone: The antigen is not known.

Germline V lookup: CDR1 SGHRS, CDR2 YFSETQ. The CDR3 loop spans 15 amino acids. V was cut by 1 base and J by 0 bases, with 11 bases left in between. The study separated CD4+ cells into CD45RA+ naive and CD45RA-negative memory subsets. Repertoires were generated with immunoSEQ multiplex PCR, while TCRdb's copy carries only in-frame clones and drops some. The data contain about a million clones, around 74% of them seen just once; the ten biggest clones take up 1.4% to 1.5%. The TCR was taken from a man between 18 and 35 years old in good health. Input material: memory CD4+ T cells sorted from blood. Subset: CD45RA-negative fraction. This chain joins TRBV5-1 and TRBJ2-7, with a possible D match to TRBD2 (5 bases). The CDR3 DNA is TGCGCCAGCAGCTTGCGAGGGAGCCCCTCCTACGAGCAGTACTTC. It specifies CASSLRGSPSYEQYF.